A selection of T cell receptor beta chains follows, all from one sample in a study of blood T cell repertoires in COVID-19. TCRdb keeps only in-frame clones here, not all; method: immunoSEQ multiplex PCR. The sample shows around 190,000 clones, approximately 86% of them seen only once. The sample comprised PBMCs or T cells enriched from blood (not recorded which). Every receptor here comes from a young man with acute COVID-19. Both conserved end residues are part of each CDR3. The D gene is left open where the match is weak. Not every row has a clone size; where given, it reads once, few, many or a size class.

>TRBV7-9|-|TRBJ2-3|TRBD2
CASSFTSGRVSTDTQYF
TGTGCCAGCAGCTTCACTAGCGGGAGGGTTAGCACAGATACGCAGTATTTT
>TRBV28|-|TRBJ1-1|-
CASSYGEGGGTEAFF
TGTGCCAGCAGTTATGGGGAAGGAGGTGGGACTGAAGCTTTCTTT
>TRBV7-6|many|TRBJ2-5|TRBD1
CASSLDRVESRETQYF
TGTGCCAGCAGCCTGGACAGGGTTGAGTCTCGGGAGACCCAGTACTTC
>TRBV28|-|TRBJ1-2|TRBD1
CASSLGDRVGYGYTF
TGTGCCAGCAGTTTGGGGGACAGGGTTGGCTATGGCTACACCTTC
>TRBV28|once|TRBJ2-3|TRBD1
CASEGSTGVTDTQYF
TGTGCCAGCGAAGGATCGACAGGGGTGACAGATACGCAGTATTTT
>TRBV9|-|TRBJ1-1|TRBD1
CASSALPGQMNTEAFF
TGTGCCAGCAGCGCCCTACCGGGACAGATGAACACTGAAGCTTTCTTT
>TRBV28|-|TRBJ2-4|-
CASSSGGPQGNIQYF
TGTGCCAGCAGTTCCGGGGGACCGCAGGGAAACATTCAGTACTTC
>TRBV13|-|TRBJ1-6|TRBD1
CASSQTGGNSPLHF
TGTGCCAGCAGCCAGACAGGGGGGAATTCACCCCTCCACTTT
>TRBV5-4|-|TRBJ2-3|TRBD2
CASSRTSGRTDTQYF
TGTGCCAGCAGCAGAACTAGCGGGCGCACAGATACGCAGTATTTT
>TRBV7-9|-|TRBJ1-5|-
CASSRAEGIGQPQHF
TGTGCCAGCAGCCGTGCGGAGGGAATAGGTCAGCCCCAGCATTTT
>TRBV28|-|TRBJ2-7|TRBD1
CASCDWDRKALVWNEQYF
TGTGCCAGCTGCGATTGGGACAGGAAGGCCCTCGTATGGAACGAGCAGTACTTC